The clone carrying this TCR beta chain turned up a few times. The antigen is undetermined. All of the isolated RNA was reverse transcribed, so expressed TCRB transcripts were sequenced. Using immunoSEQ multiplex PCR, the repertoire was profiled, and TCRdb retains in-frame clones only, with some absent. The sample has a few hundred thousand clones, about 26% seen once. This specimen comes from a study of beta chain features in type 1 diabetes. Study-wide results and caveats: Naive, central memory and regulatory TCRB repertoires appeared more similar among patients than healthy donors. There was no resolution here of whether HLA type influences TCRB rearrangement. Significant though moderate, a shortening of TCRB CDR3s appeared in all four CD4+ subsets of Type 1 diabetes patients.

The CDR3 consists of 14 residues. Germline V lookup: CDR1 MNHEY, CDR2 SMNVEV (reference sequence). Trimming removed 5 bases at V and 2 bases at J, with 12 bases between. Sorting produced populations that all topped 95% purity. V gene TRBV27 combines with J gene TRBJ2-5; D ambiguous. The TCR comes from a man aged 30-40 years in good health. Material: central memory CD4+ T cells from blood. CDR3 sequence reads: CASSTDPFQETQYF. As DNA, the CDR3 is TGTGCCAGCAGTACCGACCCGTTTCAAGAGACCCAGTACTTC.